Ten or more counts support the clone carrying this T cell receptor beta chain. Its cognate antigen is unknown. The data were taken from a study of T cells after yellow fever vaccination. TCRdb reprocessed the 5' RACE reads with MiXCR, giving one entry per CDR3 protein. Here the sample spans some 240,000 distinct CDR3 sequences, 3.6% being singletons. V dropped 1 base and J dropped 4 bases, with 14 bases sitting between them. The CDR3 loop spans 15 amino acids. CDR1 and CDR2 (germline): GTSNPN, SVGIG (reference sequence). Broader study findings: The booster saw the reappearance of most primary-vaccination clones (roughly 96% CD4, almost 90% CD8). Across the CD4 and CD8 compartments, a small share of clonotypes was present in both. The study found a weaker secondary response that peaked faster, day 5 versus 15.

Sequencing used PBMCs, obtained 15 days after the yellow fever booster vaccination. The chain carries TRBV30 and TRBJ1-3, with D uncertain. The receptor's source is a man between 18 and 35 years old who received the YFV17D yellow fever vaccine. This CDR3 is CAWSGAAAGGNTIYF. In DNA form, the CDR3 reads TGTGCCTGGAGTGGTGCAGCAGCGGGGGGAAACACCATATATTTT.